A selection of T cell receptor beta chains follows, all from one sample in a study of cytomegalovirus exposure and HLA in healthy donors. Sequenced by immunoSEQ multiplex PCR; TCRdb stores in-frame clones only, minus some. This sample carries about 270,000 clones, roughly two thirds of them seen once, and the ten largest clones take approximately 2.1%. The sequencing input was PBMCs. The receptors originated from a female donor in good health and CMV-seronegative. The CDR3 runs from the conserved cysteine through the conserved F or W. The D gene is left open where the match is weak. For some rows the clone size is stated as once, few or many, or as a class when expanded; others skip it.

j_call clone_size v_call d_call cdr3_nt cdr3_aa
TRBJ2-3 . TRBV5-4 TRBD2 TGTGCCAGCAGCCCCGGGACTAGCGGGCGCACAGATACGCAGTATTTT CASSPGTSGRTDTQYF
TRBJ2-7 . TRBV30 TRBD1 TGTGCCTGGACCAAAACCAGGGGGGAGCAGTACTTC CAWTKTRGEQYF
TRBJ2-7 . TRBV29-1 . TGCAGCGTTGTGACAGTTGGAGCCTTATTGGGGGAGCAGTACTTC CSVVTVGALLGEQYF
TRBJ1-1 few TRBV2 . TGTGCCAGCATTATGAACACTGAAGCTTTCTTT CASIMNTEAFF
TRBJ1-1 once TRBV6-1 . TGTGCCAGCAGTGCCATAGGGGGCACTGAAGCTTTCTTT CASSAIGGTEAFF
TRBJ2-1 once TRBV14 TRBD2 TGTGCCAGCAGCCGGACACTAGCGGGAGGATACAATGAGCAGTTCTTC CASSRTLAGGYNEQFF
TRBJ1-2 . TRBV15 . TGTGCCACCAGCAGAGTAAGGAGTCGAGCTAACTATGGCTACACCTTC CATSRVRSRANYGYTF
TRBJ2-7 . TRBV28 . TGTGCCAGCAGTTGGGCACTCGAGCAGTACTTC CASSWALEQYF
TRBJ2-2 . TRBV27 . TGTGCCAGCAGCCCAAGTAGGAGAGGGTACTTACAAGTCGGGGAGCTGTTTTTT CASSPSRRGYLQVGELFF
TRBJ1-2 . TRBV7-9 . TGTGCCAGCAGCTTACAGGAAGACTATGGCTACACCTTC CASSLQEDYGYTF
TRBJ2-7 . TRBV6-1 . TGTGCCAGCAGTGAACGCTTCCCCTCCTACGAGCAGTACTTC CASSERFPSYEQYF
TRBJ1-1 few TRBV6-4 . TGTGCCAGCTCGCGGCGGGAAGAGACTGAAGCTTTCTTT CASSRREETEAFF
TRBJ2-7 . TRBV29-1 . TGCAGCGTTGTGAGAGGGGACTACGAGCAGTACTTC CSVVRGDYEQYF
TRBJ2-7 . TRBV5-1 . TGCGCCAGCAGCTTGGAGGTCAGGACCTACGAGCAGTACTTC CASSLEVRTYEQYF
TRBJ1-3 . TRBV5-6 . TGTGCCAGCAGCCCAGGGGCAACGGCTGGAAACACCATATATTTT CASSPGATAGNTIYF
TRBJ2-7 . TRBV6-5 TRBD2 TGTGCCAGCAGCCTCGGACTAGCCTCCGTCCACGAGCAGTACTTC CASSLGLASVHEQYF
TRBJ2-1 . TRBV27 . TGTGCCAGCAGTAGGGGCCCCGGGTTATACAATGAGCAGTTCTTC CASSRGPGLYNEQFF
TRBJ2-2 . TRBV5-1 TRBD1 TGCGCCAGCAGCTCAAATCAGGGGGCGCGCAACACCGGGGAGCTGTTTTTT CASSSNQGARNTGELFF
TRBJ2-4 . TRBV5-4 TRBD1 TGTGCCAGCAGCTTAACAGGGGACCTAAAAAACATTCAGTACTTC CASSLTGDLKNIQYF
TRBJ2-3 . TRBV4-1 TRBD2 TGCGCCAGCAGCCAAGATCTGGCGGGAGGGAAGGGAGATACGCAGTATTTT CASSQDLAGGKGDTQYF
TRBJ1-2 . TRBV28 . TGTGCCAGCAGCCTGCCTGGTGGCGCAGGGCTATATGGCTACACCTTC CASSLPGGAGLYGYTF
TRBJ2-7 few TRBV5-1 TRBD2 TGCGCCAGCAGCTTGGTGGCTAGCGGGCCTGCCCCCCTCGAGCAGTACTTC CASSLVASGPAPLEQYF
TRBJ2-2 . TRBV12-5 . TGTGCTAGTGGTTTGGTAGCCTCGCAGAACACCGGGGAGCTGTTTTTT CASGLVASQNTGELFF